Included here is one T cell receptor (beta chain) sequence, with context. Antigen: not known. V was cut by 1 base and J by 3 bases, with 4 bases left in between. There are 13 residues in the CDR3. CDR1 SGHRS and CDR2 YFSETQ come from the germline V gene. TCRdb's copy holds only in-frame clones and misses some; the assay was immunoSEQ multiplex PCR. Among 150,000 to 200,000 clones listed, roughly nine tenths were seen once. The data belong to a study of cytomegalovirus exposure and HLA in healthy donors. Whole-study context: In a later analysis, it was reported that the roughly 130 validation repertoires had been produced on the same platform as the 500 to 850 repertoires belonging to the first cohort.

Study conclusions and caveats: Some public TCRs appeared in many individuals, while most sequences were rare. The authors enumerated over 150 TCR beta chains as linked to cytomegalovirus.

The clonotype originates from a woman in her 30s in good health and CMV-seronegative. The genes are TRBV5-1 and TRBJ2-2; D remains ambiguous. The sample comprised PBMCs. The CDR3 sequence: CASSLPHTGELFF. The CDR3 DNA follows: TGCGCCAGCAGCTTGCCGCACACCGGGGAGCTGTTTTTT.